A single sample gave rise to the 32 T cell receptor beta chains below, sequenced in a study of blood T cell repertoires in COVID-19. Measured with immunoSEQ multiplex PCR; TCRdb has only the in-frame clones, and not every one. Among 200,000 to 250,000 clones listed, around four fifths were seen once. Sequencing was carried out using peripheral blood. The receptors were gathered from a woman aged 80 or over with active or convalescent COVID-19.

The J gene is TRBJ2-1, the V gene TRBV11-1, with 7 bases lining up with TRBD1. This CDR3 comprises 12 residues. Trimming removed 8 bases from V and 12 bases from J; junction bases left unmatched: 10. Looked up from germline, CDR1 is SGHAT and CDR2 is FQDESV (reference sequence). CDR3 DNA: TGTGCCAGCGGCCTCGACAGGGAAGTGCAGTTCTTC. Translating it yields CASGLDREVQFF.

The chain has TRBV7-3 and TRBJ2-3; TRBD2 matches 11 bases. The germline gives CDR1 SGHTA, CDR2 FQGTGA. Germline trimming cut 3 bases from V and 2 bases from J; bases unmatched to any gene: 10. The CDR3 has 18 amino acids. The CDR3 DNA sequence: TGTGCCAGCAGCTTCCTAGCGGGGGGCGCCCAATCCACAGATACGCAGTATTTT. This sequence encodes CASSFLAGGAQSTDTQYF.

The V gene is TRBV5-1, the J gene TRBJ2-5, with 13 bases identical to TRBD2. V gave up 4 bases and J gave up 2 bases; unmatched junction bases: 8. There are 17 residues in the CDR3. Germline loops: CDR1 SGHRS, CDR2 YFSETQ. CDR3 sequence reads: CASSRGTSGRGQETQYF. As DNA, the CDR3 is TGCGCCAGCAGCCGAGGAACTAGCGGGAGGGGTCAAGAGACCCAGTACTTC.

J is TRBJ1-2 and V is TRBV5-1; 7 nucleotides align to TRBD1. This CDR3 spans 14 amino acids. CDR1 is SGHRS and CDR2 is YFSETQ in the germline V gene. The junction had 2 bases not matched to a gene; V was cut back by 0 bases and J by 3 bases. CDR3 DNA sequence: TGCGCCAGCAGCTTGGACAGGGGTGACTATGGCTACACCTTC. This encodes CASSLDRGDYGYTF.

The V gene is TRBV15, the J gene TRBJ1-2; the D gene is possibly TRBD1 (5 bases). CDR1 is LNHNV, CDR2 YYDKDF, per germline (reference sequence). The CDR3 is made up of 14 amino acids. The germline V and J ends were trimmed by 0 bases and 5 bases, with 10 bases remaining between them. The CDR3: CATSRDRGRYGYTF. CDR3 nucleotide sequence: TGTGCCACCAGCAGAGATCGGGGGAGGTATGGCTACACCTTC. The full variable domain, in which reference TRBV15 and TRBJ1-2 provide the parts outside the CDR3, is DAMVIQNPRYQVTQFGKPVTLSCSQTLNHNVMYWYQQKSSQAPKLLFHYYDKDFNNEADTPDNFQSRRPNTSFCFLDIRSPGLGDTAMYLCATSRDRGRYGYTFGSGTRLTVV.

This clone was detected only a few times. The chain combines TRBV7-2 with TRBJ1-5; TRBD1 matches at 10 bases. The J segment lost 3 bases and the V segment lost 6 bases, leaving 8 bases of the junction unmatched. Germline CDR1 SGHTA, CDR2 FQGNSA. This CDR3 is built from 16 residues. This chain's CDR3 is CASSPRGQGYNQPQHF. The DNA for the CDR3 is TGTGCCAGCAGTCCTAGGGGACAGGGGTACAATCAGCCCCAGCATTTT. The whole variable domain, remainder taken from reference TRBV7-2 and TRBJ1-5, is GAGVSQSPSNKVTEKGKDVELRCDPISGHTALYWYRQSLGQGLEFLIYFQGNSAPDKSGLPSDRFSAERTGGSVSTLTIQRTQQEDSAVYLCASSPRGQGYNQPQHFGDGTRLSIL.

V and J are TRBV18 and TRBJ1-2; 9 nucleotides line up with TRBD1. The V gene end was trimmed by 2 bases and the J gene end by 7 bases; junction bases not matched to a gene: 8. This CDR3 is 15 amino acids long. CDR1 and CDR2 (germline): KGHSH, LQKENI. The CDR3 DNA follows: TGTGCCAGCTCACCATTCTACAGGGGGCTTACTGGCTACACCTTC. Translating it yields CASSPFYRGLTGYTF.

The chain employs TRBV3-1 (or the pseudogene TRBV3-2) and TRBJ2-7; TRBD2 might be the D (6 bases). V lost 0 bases to trimming and J lost 3 bases, with 15 bases between them. The CDR3 totals 16 residues. Germline assignment: CDR1 LGHDT and CDR2 YNNKEL (reference sequence). The CDR3 DNA reads TGTGCCAGCAGCCAAGATCTGGCGGGGCGGAACTACGAGCAGTACTTC. It yields the protein CASSQDLAGRNYEQYF.

This chain joins TRBV5-6 and TRBJ2-7; 9 nucleotides line up with TRBD2. In germline, CDR1 is SGHDT, CDR2 YYEEEE. The CDR3 consists of 18 residues. The V and J ends lost 4 bases and 0 bases, in that order; junction bases with no gene match: 14. The CDR3 region is CASSRHKVSGGVSYEQYF. The DNA of the CDR3 is TGTGCCAGCAGCCGACACAAGGTTAGCGGGGGAGTCTCCTACGAGCAGTACTTC.

The table lists this clone with a count of one. The chain combines TRBV11-3 with TRBJ2-3; maybe TRBD2 (6 bases). The CDR3 totals 18 residues. In germline, CDR1 is SGHNT, CDR2 YENEEA. With 0 bases removed from V and 1 base from J, the gap between germline ends came to 17 bases. The CDR3 spells CASSLDRGNPGGTDTQYF. In nucleotides, the CDR3 is TGTGCCAGCAGCTTAGATCGGGGGAACCCTGGAGGCACAGATACGCAGTATTTT.

V and J are TRBV28 and TRBJ2-5; TRBD2 agrees at 7 bases. Germline CDR1 MDHEN, CDR2 SYDVKM. This CDR3 has 16 amino acids. V dropped 5 bases and J dropped 5; count of bases not matched to a gene: 14. CDR3 nucleotides: TGTGCCAGCAGTCCCCCGTGGAGCGGGGACGGGGAGACCCAGTACTTC. Translating gives CASSPPWSGDGETQYF.

The sample holds a few counts of this clone. CDR3 loop: CASSERGTGELFF. The CDR3 bases are TGTGCCAGCAGTGAAAGGGGAACCGGGGAGCTGTTTTTT. The chain joins TRBV2 to TRBJ2-2; tentatively, D is TRBD1 (5 bases). The CDR3 is 13 amino acids. CDR1 and CDR2 from the germline V gene are SNHLY and FYNNEI. With 2 bases removed from V and 5 bases from J, the gap between germline ends came to 6 bases. Supplemented by reference TRBV2 and TRBJ2-2, the full variable domain reads EPEVTQTPSHQVTQMGQEVILRCVPISNHLYFYWYRQILGQKVEFLVSFYNNEISEKSEIFDDQFSVERPDGSNFTLKIRSTKLEDSAMYFCASSERGTGELFFGEGSRLTVL.

V and J are TRBV4-3 and TRBJ1-2, with 9 bases aligning to TRBD1. The V gene's germline CDR1 is LGHNA and CDR2 YSLEER. V was pared by 0 bases and J by 7 bases, with 6 bases of the junction left unmatched. CDR3 size: 15 residues. The CDR3: CASSQERTGVGGYTF. Written as DNA, the CDR3 is TGCGCCAGCAGCCAAGAACGGACAGGGGTGGGTGGCTACACCTTC.

The chain has TRBV28 and TRBJ2-7, with 8 bases aligning to TRBD1. CDR3 size: 15 residues. Losses at the gene ends were 2 bases for V and 2 bases for J; bases not matched to a gene: 5. The germline CDR1 and CDR2 sequences are MDHEN and SYDVKM. This CDR3 reads CASSLQGALPYEQYF. The CDR3 DNA reads TGTGCCAGCAGTTTACAGGGGGCCCTGCCCTACGAGCAGTACTTC.

This chain links TRBV4-1 with TRBJ1-3; D is undetermined. Trimming left V 0 bases short and J 0 bases short, with 18 bases between. Germline assignment: CDR1 MGHRA and CDR2 YSYEKL. CDR3 length: 19 amino acids. CDR3 residues: CASSQDPGRVESSGNTIYF. CDR3 DNA: TGCGCCAGCAGCCAAGATCCCGGGCGGGTAGAATCCTCTGGAAACACCATATATTTT.

The chain is built from TRBV9 and TRBJ2-7; 9 positions match TRBD1. The CDR3 loop spans 14 amino acids. The germline V gene encodes CDR1 SGDLS and CDR2 YYNGEE. Unmatched junction bases numbered 4, after V lost 0 bases and J lost 6 bases. CDR3 protein: CASSVGGQGGEQYF. The CDR3 DNA is TGTGCCAGCAGCGTAGGGGGACAGGGCGGCGAGCAGTACTTC. Variable domain in full (rest from reference TRBV9 and TRBJ2-7): DSGVTQTPKHLITATGQRVTLRCSPRSGDLSVYWYQQSLDQGLQFLIQYYNGEERAKGNILERFSAQQFPDLHSELNLSSLELGDSALYFCASSVGGQGGEQYFGPGTRLTVT.

The chain carries TRBV6-5 and TRBJ2-7; 11 positions agree with TRBD1. The junction had 5 bases not matched to a gene; V was cut back by 6 bases and J by 7 bases. Germline values: CDR1 MNHEY, CDR2 SVGAGI. This CDR3 has 13 amino acids. In DNA, the CDR3 is TGTGCCAGCAGGGGGACAGGGGGGAGTGAGCAGTACTTC. This gives the protein CASRGTGGSEQYF.

The J gene is TRBJ1-1, the V gene TRBV11-3, with 8 bases matching TRBD1. Germline trimming cut 1 base from V and 3 bases from J; bases unmatched to any gene: 4. This CDR3 spans 15 amino acids. The V gene's germline CDR1 is SGHNT and CDR2 YENEEA. CDR3: CASSLAGQADTEAFF. CDR3 nucleotides: TGTGCCAGCAGCTTAGCGGGACAGGCGGACACTGAAGCTTTCTTT.

The rearrangement links TRBV10-3 to TRBJ1-6; TRBD1 might be the D (5 bases). Trimming stripped 7 bases from V and 8 bases from J, with 12 bases between. The CDR3 runs 13 residues. CDR1 is ENHRY, CDR2 SYGVKD, per germline. Here the CDR3 reads CAITKTGDSPLHF. The CDR3 DNA sequence: TGTGCCATCACGAAGACGGGGGATTCACCCCTCCACTTT.

The V and J genes are TRBV15 and TRBJ1-4; D call uncertain. CDR3 length: 13 residues. V was pared by 1 base and J by 2 bases, with 2 bases between. Germline V gene lookup returns CDR1 LNHNV and CDR2 YYDKDF (reference sequence). In DNA, the CDR3 is TGTGCCACCAGCAGAGCGACTAATGAAAAACTGTTTTTT. This gives the protein CATSRATNEKLFF.

The chain is built from TRBV7-2 and TRBJ2-7; possible D gene TRBD1, 5 bases. The germline V gene encodes CDR1 SGHTA and CDR2 FQGNSA. This CDR3 has 12 amino acids. The germline V and J ends were trimmed by 1 base and 6 bases, with 7 bases remaining between them. The CDR3 DNA reads as TGTGCCAGCAGCTTAGTAGGGGCCGAGCAGTACTTC. Protein sequence: CASSLVGAEQYF. Based on the CDR3 plus reference TRBV7-2 and TRBJ2-7, the full variable domain is GAGVSQSPSNKVTEKGKDVELRCDPISGHTALYWYRQSLGQGLEFLIYFQGNSAPDKSGLPSDRFSAERTGGSVSTLTIQRTQQEDSAVYLCASSLVGAEQYFGPGTRLTVT.

V is TRBV10-3 and J is TRBJ2-7, with 10 bases identical to TRBD1. Germline V gene lookup returns CDR1 ENHRY and CDR2 SYGVKD. V shed 5 bases, J shed 0 bases, and the junction held 4 bases outside the gene matches. CDR3 length: 15 residues. The CDR3 reads CAISSRDRGSYEQYF. The CDR3 DNA reads as TGTGCCATCAGTTCCCGGGACAGGGGCTCCTACGAGCAGTACTTC.

CDR3 in amino acids: CASKRQMNTEAFF. In nucleotides, the CDR3 is TGTGCCAGTAAGAGACAGATGAACACTGAAGCTTTCTTT. V usage is TRBV19 and J usage is TRBJ1-1; D perhaps matches TRBD1 (5 bases). Trimming left V 7 bases short and J 0 bases short, with 9 bases between. The CDR3 runs 13 residues. Germline CDR1 is LNHDA and CDR2 is SQIVND (reference sequence).

The CDR3 DNA sequence: TGCGCCAGCAGCTTGGCCAGGCAGGGGCATAGCACAGATACGCAGTATTTT. Its translation is CASSLARQGHSTDTQYF. The genes are TRBV5-1 and TRBJ2-3; tentative D call: TRBD1 (6 bases). The length of the CDR3 is 17 residues. The V end was cut by 0 bases, the J end by 0 bases, with 14 bases between. Per germline, CDR1 SGHRS and CDR2 YFSETQ.

The chain has TRBV18 and TRBJ2-4; 10 nucleotides line up with TRBD1. The CDR3 is 16 residues long. Germline assignment: CDR1 KGHSH and CDR2 LQKENI. V dropped 6 bases and J dropped 2; count of bases not matched to a gene: 7. CDR3 in DNA: TGTGCCAGCTCCCCCTGGACAGGGGGTACCAAAAACATTCAGTACTTC. Translating gives CASSPWTGGTKNIQYF.

This sequence joins TRBV6-1 and TRBJ2-1, with no clear D. CDR3 size: 14 residues. CDR1 is MNHNS and CDR2 is SASEGT in the germline V gene. With 6 bases removed from V and 4 bases from J, the gap between germline ends came to 13 bases. For the CDR3, the DNA is TGTGCCAGCAGAGATCGGCCGGGTTACAATGAGCAGTTCTTC. Encoded protein: CASRDRPGYNEQFF.

V usage is TRBV28 and J usage is TRBJ2-7; 9 bases are a match to TRBD2. CDR1 and CDR2 (germline): MDHEN, SYDVKM. With 6 bases clipped from V and 4 bases from J, the junction kept 10 bases outside the gene matches. The CDR3 consists of 15 residues. The DNA of the CDR3 is TGTGCCAGCAGACAACCCGGACTAGCGCGATACGAGCAGTACTTC. Its translation: CASRQPGLARYEQYF.

This clone was detected once. The chain is built from TRBV19 and TRBJ2-5; 9 positions match TRBD2. The CDR3 has 17 amino acids. Germline trimming cut 3 bases from V and 2 bases from J; bases unmatched to any gene: 10. The germline V gene has CDR1 LNHDA and CDR2 SQIVND (reference sequence). CDR3 in amino acids: CASSIIAAGGRQETQYF. The CDR3 nucleotides are TGTGCCAGTAGTATTATCGCGGCGGGGGGGCGGCAAGAGACCCAGTACTTC.

This chain joins TRBV7-2 and TRBJ2-7, with TRBD2 matching over 12 bases. After removal of 5 bases from V and 3 bases from J, the junction contained 11 bases not matched to a gene. The germline V gene encodes CDR1 SGHTA and CDR2 FQGNSA. This CDR3 spans 17 amino acids. The CDR3 loop reads CASSATSGGILGYEQYF. CDR3 bases: TGTGCCAGCAGCGCAACTAGCGGGGGGATCCTAGGCTACGAGCAGTACTTC.

This clone was seen once. V gene TRBV2 combines with J gene TRBJ1-1; D perhaps matches TRBD1 (5 bases). This CDR3 contains 13 residues. From germline, CDR1 is SNHLY and CDR2 FYNNEI. The germline V and J ends were trimmed by 7 bases and 2 bases, with 11 bases remaining between them. Here the CDR3 reads CASTGGVNTEAFF. The CDR3 DNA reads as TGTGCCAGCACCGGAGGGGTCAACACTGAAGCTTTCTTT.

The chain recombines TRBV5-4 with TRBJ2-7; D may be TRBD2 (7 bases). With 4 bases removed from V and 5 bases from J, the gap between germline ends came to 19 bases. The germline V gene encodes CDR1 SGHNT and CDR2 YYREEE (reference sequence). CDR3 length: 15 amino acids. CDR3 DNA sequence: TGTGCCAGCAGCGAGGGGGGGCCAGGGGAAAACGAGCAGTACTTC. Encoded protein: CASSEGGPGENEQYF.

The rearrangement links TRBV19 to TRBJ1-3; D is perhaps TRBD1 (6 bases). The germline V gene encodes CDR1 LNHDA and CDR2 SQIVND (reference sequence). CDR3 length: 15 amino acids. The germline V and J ends were trimmed by 7 bases and 3 bases, with 16 bases remaining between them. The CDR3, as DNA: TGTGCCAGTACCCGAGGGGGTGTTGGTGGAAACACCATATATTTT. Translation: CASTRGGVGGNTIYF.